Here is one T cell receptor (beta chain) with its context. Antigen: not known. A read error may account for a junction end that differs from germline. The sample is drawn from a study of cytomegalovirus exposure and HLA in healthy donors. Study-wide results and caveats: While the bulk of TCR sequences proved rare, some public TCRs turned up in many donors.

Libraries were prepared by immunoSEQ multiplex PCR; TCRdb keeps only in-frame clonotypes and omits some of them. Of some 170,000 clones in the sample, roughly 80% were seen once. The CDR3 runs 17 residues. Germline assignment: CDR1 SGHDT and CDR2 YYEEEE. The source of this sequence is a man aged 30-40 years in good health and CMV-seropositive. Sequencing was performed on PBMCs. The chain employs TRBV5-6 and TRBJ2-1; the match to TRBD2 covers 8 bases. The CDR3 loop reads CATSLGAAGALYNEQFF. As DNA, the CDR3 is TGTGCCACCAGCTTAGGGGCAGCGGGGGCACTCTACAATGAGCAGTTCTTC.